The clone carrying this T cell receptor (beta chain) appeared a few times. Its matching antigen is unknown. The CDR3 covers 15 residues. The V segment lost 5 bases and the J segment 4 bases; nucleotides outside the gene matches: 8. Germline V gives CDR1 MNHEY, CDR2 SVGAGI. PCR involved 60 Vbeta and 13 Jbeta primers. Generated by immunoSEQ multiplex PCR, the TCRdb table keeps only in-frame clones and is missing some. The sample gives roughly 100,000 clones, about an eighth of which show up once; approximately 16% is in the top ten. These data belong to a study of cytomegalovirus exposure and HLA in healthy donors. The study, taken as a whole, reports: Donors belonging to an Asian-associated ancestry cluster reportedly showed fewer N-insertions in productive TCRs than the 666-donor mean, according to what a later analysis found.

The chain combines TRBV6-5 with TRBJ2-7; TRBD1 aligns across 10 bases. This clonotype was obtained from a man aged 40-49 years in good health and CMV-seropositive. Material for sequencing was PBMCs. In DNA form, the CDR3 reads TGTGCCAGCAGTCGTTGGACAGGGGGAATATACGAGCAGTACTTC. Translation gives CASSRWTGGIYEQYF.